The clone carrying this T cell receptor beta chain is a singleton in its sample. V dropped 4 bases and J dropped 3 bases, with 18 bases sitting between them. Germline CDR1 and CDR2: SGHRS and YFSETQ. CDR3 length: 16 amino acids. Here immunoSEQ multiplex PCR was the method, and the copy in TCRdb shows in-frame clones only, minus some. The sample holds about 2,700 clones; approximately 80% are singletons and the top ten take approximately 12%. This specimen comes from a study of chemoradiotherapy in HPV16-positive cancers. Study context: A couple of HPV16-positive patients' cells yielded candidate HPV-specific clones and common motifs.

The chain is built from TRBV5-1 and TRBJ2-3; D is perhaps TRBD2 (6 bases). The sample was gathered from a patient who underwent chemoradiotherapy. The sequence was collected from a human donor with HPV-associated anogenital cancer. The CDR3 protein is CASSIDPGLQTDTQYF. CDR3 in DNA: TGCGCCAGCAGCATTGACCCGGGACTCCAAACAGATACGCAGTATTTT. The variable domain in full, completed from reference TRBV5-1 and TRBJ2-3, reads KAGVTQTPRYLIKTRGQQVTLSCSPISGHRSVSWYQQTPGQGLQFLFEYFSETQRNKGNFPGRFSGRQFSNSRSEMNVSTLELGDSALYLCASSIDPGLQTDTQYFGPGTRLTVL.